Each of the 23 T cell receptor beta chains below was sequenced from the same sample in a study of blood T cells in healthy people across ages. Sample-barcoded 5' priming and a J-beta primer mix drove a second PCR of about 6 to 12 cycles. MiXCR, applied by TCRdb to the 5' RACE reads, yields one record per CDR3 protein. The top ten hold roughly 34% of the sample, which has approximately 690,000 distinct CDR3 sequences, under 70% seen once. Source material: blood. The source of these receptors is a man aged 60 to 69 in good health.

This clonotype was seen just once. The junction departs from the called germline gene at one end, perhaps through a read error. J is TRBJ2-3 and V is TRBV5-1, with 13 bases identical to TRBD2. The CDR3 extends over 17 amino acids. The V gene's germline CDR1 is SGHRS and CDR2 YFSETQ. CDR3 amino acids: CASSLEGTSGATDTRYF. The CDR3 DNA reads TGCGCCAGCAGCTTGGAGGGGACTAGCGGGGCGACAGATACGCGGTATTTT.

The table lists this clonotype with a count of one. Here the CDR3 reads CASSPGLAGGFPTDTQYF. CDR3 nucleotide sequence: TGTGCCAGCAGTCCCGGACTAGCGGGGGGGTTCCCCACAGATACGCAGTATTTT. The chain links TRBV6-1 to TRBJ2-3, with 15 bases fitting TRBD2. Germline assignment: CDR1 MNHNS and CDR2 SASEGT. V was clipped by 5 bases and J by 2 bases; unmatched bases: 8. The CDR3 totals 18 residues.

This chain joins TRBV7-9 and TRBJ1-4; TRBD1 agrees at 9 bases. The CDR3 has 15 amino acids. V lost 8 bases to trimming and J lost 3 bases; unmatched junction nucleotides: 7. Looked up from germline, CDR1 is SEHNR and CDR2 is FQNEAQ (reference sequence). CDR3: CASEGQGGANEKLFF. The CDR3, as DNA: TGTGCCAGCGAGGGACAGGGAGGGGCTAATGAAAAACTGTTTTTT. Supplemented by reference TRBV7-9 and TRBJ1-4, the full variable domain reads DTGVSQNPRHKITKRGQNVTFRCDPISEHNRLYWYRQTLGQGPEFLTYFQNEAQLEKSRLLSDRFSAERPKGSFSTLEIQRTEQGDSAMYLCASEGQGGANEKLFFGSGTQLSVL.

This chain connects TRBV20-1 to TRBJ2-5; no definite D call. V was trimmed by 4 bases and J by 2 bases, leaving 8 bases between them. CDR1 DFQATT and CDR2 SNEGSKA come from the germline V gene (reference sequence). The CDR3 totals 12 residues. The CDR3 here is CSATKFQETQYF. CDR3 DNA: TGCAGTGCTACAAAGTTTCAAGAGACCCAGTACTTC.

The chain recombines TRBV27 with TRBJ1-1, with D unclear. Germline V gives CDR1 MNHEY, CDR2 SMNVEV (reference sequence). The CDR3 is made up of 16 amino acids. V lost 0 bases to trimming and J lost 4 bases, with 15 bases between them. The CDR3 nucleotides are TGTGCCAGCAGTTTATCGAGCCAGGAGGGAGGCACTGAAGCTTTCTTT. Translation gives CASSLSSQEGGTEAFF.

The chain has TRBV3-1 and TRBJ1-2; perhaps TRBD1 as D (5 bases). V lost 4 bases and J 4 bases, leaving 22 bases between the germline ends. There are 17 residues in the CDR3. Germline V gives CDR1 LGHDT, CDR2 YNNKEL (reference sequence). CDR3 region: CASSPAGTDPFRYGYTF. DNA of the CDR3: TGTGCCAGCAGCCCGGCCGGGACCGATCCTTTCCGCTATGGCTACACCTTC.

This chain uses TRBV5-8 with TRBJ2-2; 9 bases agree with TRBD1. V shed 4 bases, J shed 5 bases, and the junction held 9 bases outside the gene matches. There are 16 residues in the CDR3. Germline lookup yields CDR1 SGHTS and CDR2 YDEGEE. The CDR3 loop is CASSLPDRGFTGELFF. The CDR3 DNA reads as TGTGCCAGCAGCCTGCCGGACAGGGGATTTACCGGGGAGCTGTTTTTT.

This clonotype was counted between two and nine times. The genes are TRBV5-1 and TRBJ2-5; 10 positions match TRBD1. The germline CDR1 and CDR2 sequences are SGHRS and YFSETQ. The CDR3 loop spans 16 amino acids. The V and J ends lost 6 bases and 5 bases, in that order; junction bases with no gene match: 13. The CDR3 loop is CASTRDGTGDGETQYF. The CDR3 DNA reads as TGCGCCAGCACCCGCGATGGGACAGGGGATGGGGAGACCCAGTACTTC. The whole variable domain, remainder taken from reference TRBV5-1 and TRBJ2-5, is KAGVTQTPRYLIKTRGQQVTLSCSPISGHRSVSWYQQTPGQGLQFLFEYFSETQRNKGNFPGRFSGRQFSNSRSEMNVSTLELGDSALYLCASTRDGTGDGETQYFGPGTRLLVL.

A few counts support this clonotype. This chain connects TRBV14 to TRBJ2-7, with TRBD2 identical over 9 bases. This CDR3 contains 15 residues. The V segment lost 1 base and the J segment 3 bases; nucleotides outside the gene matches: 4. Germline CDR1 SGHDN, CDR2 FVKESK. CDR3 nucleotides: TGTGCCAGCAGCCAAGGACTAGCGGAGTACTACGAGCAGTACTTC. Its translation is CASSQGLAEYYEQYF. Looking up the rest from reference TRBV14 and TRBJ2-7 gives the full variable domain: EAGVTQFPSHSVIEKGQTVTLRCDPISGHDNLYWYRRVMGKEIKFLLHFVKESKQDESGMPNNRFLAERTGGTYSTLKVQPAELEDSGVYFCASSQGLAEYYEQYFGPGTRLTVT.

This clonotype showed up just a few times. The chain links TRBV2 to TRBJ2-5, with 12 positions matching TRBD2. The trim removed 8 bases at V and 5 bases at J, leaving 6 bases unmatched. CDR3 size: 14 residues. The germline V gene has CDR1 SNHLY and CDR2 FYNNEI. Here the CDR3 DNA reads TGTGCCAGCTCGGGACTAGCGGGTCCCGAGACCCAGTACTTC. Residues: CASSGLAGPETQYF. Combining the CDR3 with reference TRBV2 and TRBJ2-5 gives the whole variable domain EPEVTQTPSHQVTQMGQEVILRCVPISNHLYFYWYRQILGQKVEFLVSFYNNEISEKSEIFDDQFSVERPDGSNFTLKIRSTKLEDSAMYFCASSGLAGPETQYFGPGTRLLVL.

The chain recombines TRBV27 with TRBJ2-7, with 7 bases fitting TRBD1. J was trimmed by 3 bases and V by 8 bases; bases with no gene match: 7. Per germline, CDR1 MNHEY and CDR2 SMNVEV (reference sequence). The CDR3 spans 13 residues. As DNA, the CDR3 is TGTGCCAGCGAGACAGGGACATTCTACGAGCAGTACTTC. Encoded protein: CASETGTFYEQYF.

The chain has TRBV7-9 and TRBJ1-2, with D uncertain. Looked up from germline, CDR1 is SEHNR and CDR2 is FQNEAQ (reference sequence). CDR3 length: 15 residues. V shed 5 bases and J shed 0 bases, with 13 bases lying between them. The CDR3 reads CASSRMGSTNYGYTF. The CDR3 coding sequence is TGTGCCAGCAGCCGGATGGGGTCCACTAACTATGGCTACACCTTC.

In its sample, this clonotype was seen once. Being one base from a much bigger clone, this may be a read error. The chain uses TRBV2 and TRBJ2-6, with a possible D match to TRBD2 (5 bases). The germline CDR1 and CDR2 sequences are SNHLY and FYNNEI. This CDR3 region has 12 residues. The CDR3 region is CSSSQRLSVLTF. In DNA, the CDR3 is TGTTCCAGCAGCCAAAGACTATCCGTCCTGACTTTC.

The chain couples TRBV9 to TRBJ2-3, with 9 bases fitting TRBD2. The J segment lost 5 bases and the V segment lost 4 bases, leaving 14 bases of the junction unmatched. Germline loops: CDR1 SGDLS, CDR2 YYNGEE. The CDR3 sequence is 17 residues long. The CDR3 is CASSLGAGGPGVDTQYF. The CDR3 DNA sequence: TGTGCCAGCAGCCTCGGTGCGGGGGGGCCGGGAGTAGATACGCAGTATTTT.

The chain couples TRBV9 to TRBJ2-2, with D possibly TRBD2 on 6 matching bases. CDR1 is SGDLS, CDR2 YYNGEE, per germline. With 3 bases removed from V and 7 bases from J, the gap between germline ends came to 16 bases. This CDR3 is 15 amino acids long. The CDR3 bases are TGTGCCAGCAGCGCCTTCGCGGGGCGAAGCGGGGAGCTGTTTTTT. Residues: CASSAFAGRSGELFF. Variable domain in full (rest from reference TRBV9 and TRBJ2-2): DSGVTQTPKHLITATGQRVTLRCSPRSGDLSVYWYQQSLDQGLQFLIQYYNGEERAKGNILERFSAQQFPDLHSELNLSSLELGDSALYFCASSAFAGRSGELFFGEGSRLTVL.

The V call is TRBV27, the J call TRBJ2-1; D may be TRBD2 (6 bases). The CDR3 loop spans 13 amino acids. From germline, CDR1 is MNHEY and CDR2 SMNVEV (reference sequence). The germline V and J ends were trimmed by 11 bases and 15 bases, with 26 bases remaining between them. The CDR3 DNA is TGTGCCGCCGCGGGGCAGGGCGAAAACCTGCGGTTCTTC. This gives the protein CAAAGQGENLRFF.

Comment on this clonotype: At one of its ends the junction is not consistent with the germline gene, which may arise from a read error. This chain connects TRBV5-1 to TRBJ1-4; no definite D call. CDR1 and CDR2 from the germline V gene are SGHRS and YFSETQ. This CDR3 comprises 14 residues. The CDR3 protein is CASSSDSTNGKLFF. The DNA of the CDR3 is TGCGCCAGCAGCTCAGATTCGACTAATGGAAAACTGTTTTTT.

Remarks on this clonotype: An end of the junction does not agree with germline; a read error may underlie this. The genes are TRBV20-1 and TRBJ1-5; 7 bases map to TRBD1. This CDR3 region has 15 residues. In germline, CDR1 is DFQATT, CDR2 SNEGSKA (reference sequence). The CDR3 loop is CSARDSGTENQPQHF. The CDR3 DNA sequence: TGCAGTGCTAGAGATTCGGGGACAGAGAATCAACCCCAGCATTTT.

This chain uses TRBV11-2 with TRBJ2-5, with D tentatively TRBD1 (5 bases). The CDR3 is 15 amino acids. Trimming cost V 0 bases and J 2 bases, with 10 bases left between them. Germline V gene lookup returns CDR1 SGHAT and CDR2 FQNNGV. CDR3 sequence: CASSLDQGKQETQYF. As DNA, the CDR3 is TGTGCCAGCAGCTTAGATCAGGGAAAACAAGAGACCCAGTACTTC. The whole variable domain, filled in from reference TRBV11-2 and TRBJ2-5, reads EAGVAQSPRYKIIEKRQSVAFWCNPISGHATLYWYQQILGQGPKLLIQFQNNGVVDDSQLPKDRFSAERLKGVDSTLKIQPAKLEDSAVYLCASSLDQGKQETQYFGPGTRLLVL.

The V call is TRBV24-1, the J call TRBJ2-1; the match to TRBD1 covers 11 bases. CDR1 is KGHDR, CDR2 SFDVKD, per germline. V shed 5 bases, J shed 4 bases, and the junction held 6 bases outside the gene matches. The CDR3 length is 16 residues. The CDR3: CATSVSGQGGYNEQFF. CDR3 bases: TGTGCCACCAGTGTTTCGGGACAGGGGGGATACAATGAGCAGTTCTTC.

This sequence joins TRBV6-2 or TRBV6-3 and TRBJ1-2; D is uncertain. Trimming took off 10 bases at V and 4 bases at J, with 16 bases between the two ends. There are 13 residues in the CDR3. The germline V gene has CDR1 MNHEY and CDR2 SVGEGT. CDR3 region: CATSHGESYGYTF. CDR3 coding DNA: TGTGCCACTTCCCATGGGGAAAGCTATGGCTACACCTTC.

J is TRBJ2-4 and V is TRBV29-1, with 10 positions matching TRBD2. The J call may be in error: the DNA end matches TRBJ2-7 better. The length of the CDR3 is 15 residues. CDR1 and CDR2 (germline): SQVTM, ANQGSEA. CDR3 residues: CSVVAGLAASYEQYF. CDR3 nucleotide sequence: TGCAGCGTTGTCGCCGGACTAGCGGCCTCCTACGAGCAGTACTTC.

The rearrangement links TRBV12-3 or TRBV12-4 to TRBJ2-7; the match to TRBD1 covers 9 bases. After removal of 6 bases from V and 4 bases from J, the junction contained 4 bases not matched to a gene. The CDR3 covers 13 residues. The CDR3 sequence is CASRRDRGYEQYF. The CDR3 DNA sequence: TGTGCCAGCAGGAGAGACAGGGGGTACGAGCAGTACTTC.